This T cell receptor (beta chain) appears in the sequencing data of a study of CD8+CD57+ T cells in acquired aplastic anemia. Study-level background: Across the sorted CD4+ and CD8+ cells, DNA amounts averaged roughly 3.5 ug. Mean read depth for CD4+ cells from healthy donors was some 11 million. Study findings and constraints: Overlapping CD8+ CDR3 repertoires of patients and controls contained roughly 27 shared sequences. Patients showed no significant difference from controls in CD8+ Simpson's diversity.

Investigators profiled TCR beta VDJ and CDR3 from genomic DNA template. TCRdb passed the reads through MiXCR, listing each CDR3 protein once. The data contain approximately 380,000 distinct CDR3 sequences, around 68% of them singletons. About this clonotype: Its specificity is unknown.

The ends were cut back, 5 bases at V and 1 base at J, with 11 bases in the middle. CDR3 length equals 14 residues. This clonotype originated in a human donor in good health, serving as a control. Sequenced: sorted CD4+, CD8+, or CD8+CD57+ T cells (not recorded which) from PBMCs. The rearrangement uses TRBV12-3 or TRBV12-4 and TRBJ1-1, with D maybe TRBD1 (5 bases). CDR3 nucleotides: TGTGCCAGCAGTCCGTTCAGGGCGAACACTGAAGCTTTCTTT. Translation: CASSPFRANTEAFF.